This TCR beta chain originates from a study of CD8+CD57+ T cells in acquired aplastic anemia. Findings of the study overall: The same twenty-nine CD8+ CDR3 sequences occurred in patients and in controls.

CD8+CD57+ cell expansion had been shown by flow cytometry in patients chosen for sequencing. Patients, without exception, had severe acquired aplastic anemia. Among the patients, none had received any therapy at the time of blood sampling. V gave up 6 bases and J gave up 8 bases, with 10 bases separating them. CDR1 and CDR2 (germline): MGHDK, SYGVNS. This CDR3 region has 12 residues. Genomic DNA, the template, was used for profiling of the TCR beta VDJ and CDR3. Using its own MiXCR run on the reads, TCRdb lists one record per CDR3 protein. This sample carries about 40,000 distinct CDR3 sequences, roughly three fifths of them seen once, and the ten largest clones take 59%. Turning to this clonotype: Its antigen remains unidentified.

The J gene is TRBJ1-4, the V gene TRBV25-1; D ambiguous. The sequencing input was sorted CD4+, CD8+, or CD8+CD57+ T cells (not recorded which) from PBMCs. This clonotype originated in a human donor with aplastic anemia. Here the CDR3 DNA reads TGTGCCAGCAGGACCATGGAAGAAAAACTGTTTTTT. This sequence encodes CASRTMEEKLFF.